This T cell receptor beta chain was sequenced in a study of T cells in localized non-small cell lung cancer. This table comes from immunoSEQ multiplex PCR, and its TCRdb copy is limited to in-frame clones, with some not included. Here the sample spans 20,000 to 25,000 clones, roughly 80% being singletons. This clone was seen just once. The germline CDR1 and CDR2 sequences are GTSNPN and SVGIG (reference sequence). This CDR3 region has 15 residues. V gave up 4 bases and J gave up 4 bases; unmatched junction bases: 10. The J gene is TRBJ2-5, the V gene TRBV30, with 9 nucleotides matching TRBD1. The sequence was collected from a man between 35 and 75 years old with stage I lung adenocarcinoma. Sequenced material: peripheral blood, taken before any cancer treatment. CDR3 protein: CAWTGPGQGIETQYF. CDR3 nucleotide sequence: TGTGCCTGGACCGGTCCGGGACAGGGTATAGAGACCCAGTACTTC.